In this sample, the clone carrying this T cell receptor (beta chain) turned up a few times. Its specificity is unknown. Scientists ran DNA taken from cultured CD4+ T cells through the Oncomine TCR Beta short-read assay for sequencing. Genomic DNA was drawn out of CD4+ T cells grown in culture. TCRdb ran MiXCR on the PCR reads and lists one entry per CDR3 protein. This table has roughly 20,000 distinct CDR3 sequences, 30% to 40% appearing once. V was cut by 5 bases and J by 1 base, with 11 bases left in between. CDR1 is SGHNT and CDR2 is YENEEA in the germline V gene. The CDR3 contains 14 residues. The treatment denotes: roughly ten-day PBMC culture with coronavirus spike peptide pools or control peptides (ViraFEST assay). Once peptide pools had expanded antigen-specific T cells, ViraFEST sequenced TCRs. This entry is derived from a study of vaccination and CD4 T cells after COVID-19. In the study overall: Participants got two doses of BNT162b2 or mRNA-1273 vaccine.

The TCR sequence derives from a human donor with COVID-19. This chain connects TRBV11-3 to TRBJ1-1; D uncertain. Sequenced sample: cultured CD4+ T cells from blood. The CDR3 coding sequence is TGTGCCAGCAGCGACCCGGGCACGAACACTGAAGCTTTCTTT. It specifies CASSDPGTNTEAFF.